The 29 T cell receptor beta chains presented below share a single source sample, sequenced in a study of T-cell memory formation after mild COVID-19 (dated by TCRdb to the early 2020s). The method was 5' RACE. The instrument given in TCRdb is Illumina NovaSeq 6000. TCRdb reanalyzed the raw reads on its own, using fastp at Q25 for trimming and MiXCR for clone calling, and kept in-frame beta chains. Rows merge per CDR3 protein into single entries with the most common DNA and genes. The table for this sample lists about 350,000 distinct CDR3 sequences; roughly an eighth of them were counted only once. Of the sample, 22% falls within the top ten clones. Material: PBMCs or a T cell subset sorted from them (not recorded which). The receptors were gathered from a man aged 18 to 29 who had mild COVID-19 (a few samples of this study predate the infection). The sample titles of this study are shuffled in the database, so cell type and time point are left out; the donor was told from shared clones.

The V call is TRBV29-1, the J call TRBJ1-2; D is possibly TRBD1 (6 bases). This CDR3 has 13 amino acids. V gave up 4 bases and J gave up 3 bases, with 12 bases separating them. Germline CDR1 and CDR2: SQVTM and ANQGSEA. CDR3 coding DNA: TGCAGCGTTGGGTTCAGGGGCGACTATGGCTACACCTTC. Translation: CSVGFRGDYGYTF.

CDR3 coding DNA: TGTGCCAGCCAGAGGGGCGCGAGCACAGATACGCAGTATTTT. This codes for CASQRGASTDTQYF. The rearrangement joins TRBV5-5 to TRBJ2-3, with D perhaps being TRBD1 or TRBD2 (5 bases each). The CDR3 loop spans 14 amino acids. Trimming removed 7 bases at V and 0 bases at J, with 12 bases between. From germline, CDR1 is SGHKS and CDR2 YYEKEE (reference sequence).

Ten or more counts support this clonotype. The V and J genes are TRBV20-1 and TRBJ2-3; TRBD1 matches 7 bases. The CDR3 sequence is 12 residues long. Trimming at V came to 7 bases and at J to 4 bases, leaving 5 bases not matched to a gene. In germline, CDR1 is DFQATT, CDR2 SNEGSKA (reference sequence). CDR3 sequence (DNA): TGCAGTGGACAGGGCGAGGCAGATACGCAGTATTTT. This sequence encodes CSGQGEADTQYF.

This clonotype was counted between two and nine times. J is TRBJ2-2 and V is TRBV5-1; 8 bases are shared with TRBD2. Trimming cost V 4 bases and J 6 bases; bases outside gene matches: 8. The CDR3 totals 15 residues. In germline, CDR1 is SGHRS, CDR2 YFSETQ. CDR3 sequence (DNA): TGCGCCAGCAGCCCCCTTCGGGGGGGCCCCGGGGAGCTGTTTTTT. It yields the protein CASSPLRGGPGELFF.

V gene TRBV7-2 combines with J gene TRBJ1-2; 7 nucleotides line up with TRBD1. The trim removed 4 bases at V and 10 bases at J, leaving 9 bases unmatched. CDR1 and CDR2 from the germline V gene are SGHTA and FQGNSA. This CDR3 has 13 amino acids. The CDR3 sequence: CASSSSDRATYTF. The DNA for the CDR3 is TGTGCCAGCAGCTCCTCCGACAGGGCCACCTACACCTTC.

A few counts support this clonotype. V usage is TRBV7-9 and J usage is TRBJ1-4; possible D gene TRBD1, 5 bases. Trimming pared 2 bases from V and 5 bases from J, leaving 9 bases between. The CDR3 consists of 14 residues. Germline assignment: CDR1 SEHNR and CDR2 FQNEAQ (reference sequence). The CDR3 DNA reads as TGTGCCAGCAGCTTACGAGCAGGGAATGAAAAACTGTTTTTT. Encoded protein: CASSLRAGNEKLFF.

This clonotype appeared a few times. This chain uses TRBV3-1 with TRBJ1-5; D gene ambiguous. This CDR3 is built from 14 residues. CDR1 and CDR2 from the germline V gene are LGHDT and YNNKEL (reference sequence). Trimming took 3 bases from V and 2 from J, leaving 8 bases between them. CDR3 amino acids: CASSHGRRNQPQHF. The CDR3 region has the DNA TGTGCCAGCAGCCACGGACGGCGCAATCAGCCCCAGCATTTT.

This clonotype was observed a few times. The chain combines TRBV5-1 with TRBJ2-3; D is perhaps TRBD2 (5 bases). Trimming stripped 0 bases from V and 5 bases from J, with 10 bases between. CDR1 is SGHRS and CDR2 is YFSETQ in the germline V gene. CDR3 length: 14 amino acids. Here the CDR3 DNA reads TGCGCCAGCAGCTTGGTCCTAGCCGGAGATACGCAGTATTTT. This codes for CASSLVLAGDTQYF.

This chain links TRBV5-5 with TRBJ2-5; 7 bases match TRBD1. CDR1 and CDR2 (germline): SGHKS, YYEKEE (reference sequence). The CDR3 loop spans 13 amino acids. V trimming: 3 bases; J trimming: 3 bases; junction bases outside the gene matches: 2. The CDR3 loop reads CASSSQGKETQYF. The CDR3 bases are TGTGCCAGCAGCTCACAGGGGAAAGAGACCCAGTACTTC.

This rearrangement joins TRBV12-3 or TRBV12-4 to TRBJ1-6; D remains ambiguous. Trimming left V 3 bases short and J 4 bases short, with 7 bases between. The CDR3 loop spans 14 amino acids. The CDR3 is CASSLAGYNSPLHF. As DNA, the CDR3 is TGTGCCAGCAGTTTGGCGGGGTATAATTCACCCCTCCACTTT.

This clonotype appeared many times. The V gene is TRBV7-2, the J gene TRBJ2-3; tentatively, D is TRBD2 (6 bases). This CDR3 is 13 amino acids long. Per germline, CDR1 SGHTA and CDR2 FQGNSA. V dropped 3 bases and J dropped 6 bases, with 10 bases sitting between them. CDR3 coding DNA: TGTGCCAGCAGCTTTGAAACTAGCGATACGCAGTATTTT. It specifies CASSFETSDTQYF.

V and J are TRBV7-2 and TRBJ2-1; a possible D gene is TRBD2 (5 bases). This CDR3 has 15 residues. V was shortened by 5 bases and J by 7 bases, with 18 bases between the two germline ends. CDR1 is SGHTA, CDR2 FQGNSA, per germline. The CDR3 sequence is CASSESRGSGNEQFF. The CDR3 DNA sequence: TGTGCCAGCAGCGAATCCCGTGGGAGTGGGAATGAGCAGTTCTTC. The full variable domain, its missing parts supplied by reference TRBV7-2 and TRBJ2-1, is GAGVSQSPSNKVTEKGKDVELRCDPISGHTALYWYRQSLGQGLEFLIYFQGNSAPDKSGLPSDRFSAERTGGSVSTLTIQRTQQEDSAVYLCASSESRGSGNEQFFGPGTRLTVL.

The V and J genes are TRBV7-9 and TRBJ1-2, with 8 bases that match TRBD1. Germline CDR1 is SEHNR and CDR2 is FQNEAQ (reference sequence). The CDR3 is 18 amino acids. The trim removed 1 base at V and 2 bases at J, leaving 12 bases unmatched. CDR3 amino acids: CASSLGVGGTGGNYGYTF. In DNA, the CDR3 is TGTGCCAGCAGCTTAGGCGTGGGAGGGACAGGCGGGAACTATGGCTACACCTTC.

This chain uses TRBV21-1 with TRBJ2-7. TRBV21-1 is termed a pseudogene. The CDR3 runs to 13 residues. CDR3 sequence (DNA): TGTGCCATCCCAGGCGACAGCTCCTACGAGCAGTACGTC. Translated: CAIPGDSSYEQYV.

The V call is TRBV4-1, the J call TRBJ1-1, with D perhaps matching TRBD1 (5 bases). The CDR3 consists of 15 residues. Trimming took 4 bases from V and 5 from J, leaving 17 bases between them. Germline V CDR1 and CDR2: MGHRA, YSYEKL. CDR3 bases: TGCGCCAGCAGCCTCCCCGGGACCCCTTTGACTGAAGCTTTCTTT. Translating gives CASSLPGTPLTEAFF.

The chain is built from TRBV27 and TRBJ2-2; D is uncertain. The CDR3 has 15 amino acids. Germline V gene lookup returns CDR1 MNHEY and CDR2 SMNVEV (reference sequence). V lost 3 bases and J lost 2, with 10 bases in between. The CDR3, as DNA: TGTGCCAGCAGTTTTCAGCCCTATAACACCGGGGAGCTGTTTTTT. This codes for CASSFQPYNTGELFF.

This clonotype was observed a handful of times. The chain joins TRBV4-1 to TRBJ2-1, with D possibly TRBD2 on 7 matching bases. Trimming cost V 2 bases and J 7 bases, with 21 bases left between them. Looked up from germline, CDR1 is MGHRA and CDR2 is YSYEKL. The CDR3 runs 17 residues. CDR3 sequence reads: CASSQRDFGGAGNEQFF. The CDR3, as DNA: TGCGCCAGCAGCCAACGTGATTTTGGGGGGGCAGGGAATGAGCAGTTCTTC.

This chain connects TRBV4-1 to TRBJ2-3, with 7 positions matching TRBD2. CDR3 length: 14 amino acids. With V trimmed by 4 bases and J by 2 bases, 3 bases remained unmatched. Per the germline V gene, CDR1 is MGHRA and CDR2 is YSYEKL. CDR3 DNA: TGCGCCAGCAGCCGGGAGGGGCACACAGATACGCAGTATTTT. It translates to CASSREGHTDTQYF.

The chain joins TRBV6-5 to TRBJ1-2, with 9 bases that match TRBD1. Germline V gene data show CDR1 as MNHEY and CDR2 as SVGAGI. Germline trimming cut 7 bases from V and 4 bases from J; bases unmatched to any gene: 1. The CDR3 length is 12 residues. The CDR3 region is CASTDRGYGYTF. The CDR3 DNA reads as TGTGCCAGCACGGACAGGGGCTATGGCTACACCTTC.

The chain recombines TRBV7-2 with TRBJ1-1, with 7 bases aligning to TRBD1. The germline CDR1 and CDR2 sequences are SGHTA and FQGNSA. The CDR3 covers 14 residues. V was pared by 8 bases and J by 1 base, with 7 bases of the junction left unmatched. This chain's CDR3 is CASGRDRKNTEAFF. CDR3 DNA: TGTGCCAGCGGACGGGACAGAAAGAACACTGAAGCTTTCTTT.

The chain recombines TRBV12-3 or TRBV12-4 with TRBJ2-1, with D uncertain. Trimming removed 4 bases from V and 7 bases from J, with 14 bases in between. This CDR3 spans 14 amino acids. CDR3 protein: CASSYTGAGNEQFF. CDR3 nucleotide sequence: TGTGCCAGCAGTTATACCGGAGCAGGTAATGAGCAGTTCTTC.

This CDR3 reads CSVEQALAVQETQYF. In DNA, the CDR3 is TGCAGCGTTGAACAAGCACTAGCGGTTCAAGAGACCCAGTACTTC. The chain couples TRBV29-1 to TRBJ2-5; 8 bases fit TRBD2. V gave up 2 bases and J gave up 2 bases; unmatched junction bases: 7. There are 15 residues in the CDR3. Germline loops: CDR1 SQVTM, CDR2 ANQGSEA.

V gene TRBV4-1 combines with J gene TRBJ2-3, with 8 nucleotides matching TRBD1. The CDR3 contains 17 residues. The germline gives CDR1 MGHRA, CDR2 YSYEKL. J was trimmed by 0 bases and V by 4 bases; bases with no gene match: 9. The CDR3 reads CASSRESQGGSTDTQYF. The CDR3 coding sequence is TGCGCCAGCAGCCGAGAATCACAGGGGGGTAGCACAGATACGCAGTATTTT.

In its sample, this clonotype was seen a few times. The V gene is TRBV7-3, the J gene TRBJ2-3; maybe TRBD2 (6 bases). The CDR3 contains 16 residues. Germline V gene data show CDR1 as SGHTA and CDR2 as FQGTGA. V lost 2 bases and J lost 3, with 15 bases in between. CDR3 loop: CASSLERALGTDTQYF. The DNA of the CDR3 is TGTGCCAGCAGCTTAGAGCGGGCCTTAGGGACAGATACGCAGTATTTT.

V is TRBV7-9 and J is TRBJ1-6; D unclear. Germline values: CDR1 SEHNR, CDR2 FQNEAQ (reference sequence). The CDR3 totals 11 residues. Deletions cut 1 base from V and 12 bases from J, with 4 bases between. The CDR3: CASSLEGPLHF. Here the CDR3 DNA reads TGTGCCAGCAGCTTAGAAGGACCCCTCCACTTT.

This clonotype was seen only a few times. The chain carries TRBV7-2 and TRBJ1-4; TRBD1 matches at 8 bases. The CDR3 runs 14 residues. Germline CDR1 and CDR2: SGHTA and FQGNSA. With V trimmed by 5 bases and J by 12 bases, 11 bases remained unmatched. The CDR3 DNA is TGTGCCAGCAGCCTCGACAGGGGCCGCAGGGAACTGTTTTTT. It codes for CASSLDRGRRELFF.

This clonotype was detected only a few times. The chain employs TRBV5-1 and TRBJ2-5; 8 bases line up with TRBD2. The V segment lost 5 bases and the J segment 5 bases; nucleotides outside the gene matches: 14. CDR1 SGHRS and CDR2 YFSETQ come from the germline V gene. The CDR3 covers 16 residues. The CDR3 nucleotides read TGCGCCAGCAGTAATCCGGGACTAGGTATGATCGAGACCCAGTACTTC. Its protein product is CASSNPGLGMIETQYF.

This chain joins TRBV5-6 and TRBJ2-7, with unresolved D. CDR1 is SGHDT, CDR2 YYEEEE, per germline. The V end lost 2 bases, the J end lost 1 base, and 13 bases lay between the germline ends. This CDR3 has 15 residues. Here the CDR3 DNA reads TGTGCCAGCAGCTTCGCAGGCCGAGTATCCTACGAGCAGTACTTC. The encoded protein is CASSFAGRVSYEQYF.

The gene calls are TRBV7-9 and TRBJ2-3; TRBD2 matches 9 bases. V shed 5 bases and J 1 base; nucleotides not matched to a gene: 10. The length of the CDR3 is 17 residues. Germline V gene data show CDR1 as SEHNR and CDR2 as FQNEAQ (reference sequence). CDR3: CASSARRGLAGTDTQYF. The CDR3 DNA sequence: TGTGCCAGCAGCGCTCGCAGGGGACTAGCAGGCACAGATACGCAGTATTTT.